The rows below give T cell receptor beta chains drawn from one sample of a study of blood T cell repertoires in COVID-19. TCRdb's copy holds only in-frame clones and misses some; the assay was immunoSEQ multiplex PCR. The table includes about 140,000 clones, about 87% detected once. The specimen was peripheral blood. Receptor source: a woman in her thirties or forties with acute or convalescent COVID-19. Both conserved end residues are part of each CDR3. The order of the fields is V gene, J gene, D gene, clone size, CDR3 protein, CDR3 DNA. The D gene is left open where the match is weak. Clone size, where shown, is once, few, many, or a class for clones that have expanded.

>TRBV7-3|TRBJ1-2|NA|NA
CASSFMDSFYGYTF
TGTGCCAGCAGCTTTATGGACAGCTTCTATGGCTACACCTTC
>TRBV24-1|TRBJ2-1|TRBD1|NA
CATSGTGGYNEQFF
TGTGCCACCAGTGGGACAGGGGGGTACAATGAGCAGTTCTTC
>TRBV7-2|TRBJ2-7|NA|NA
CASSRYAVVEQYF
TGTGCCAGCAGCCGCTACGCCGTCGTCGAGCAGTACTTC
>TRBV2|TRBJ2-6|NA|once
CASSEAGGANVLTF
TGTGCCAGCAGTGAGGCAGGGGGGGCCAACGTCCTGACTTTC
>TRBV18|TRBJ2-3|TRBD1|NA
CASTLDRDADTQYF
TGTGCCAGCACTTTAGACAGGGACGCGGATACGCAGTATTTT
>TRBV27|TRBJ2-1|TRBD1|NA
CASSLGGTGITEQFF
TGTGCCAGCAGTTTAGGAGGGACAGGGATTACGGAGCAGTTCTTC
>TRBV19|TRBJ1-5|NA|NA
CASSTYRNQPQHF
TGTGCCAGTAGTACCTACAGGAATCAGCCCCAGCATTTT
>TRBV6-5|TRBJ2-7|NA|NA
CASSQEGRRYEQYF
TGTGCCAGCAGCCAGGAGGGCCGGCGGTACGAGCAGTACTTC
>TRBV5-5|TRBJ2-7|NA|NA
CASSPGEGAYEQYF
TGTGCCAGCAGCCCAGGGGAAGGAGCCTACGAGCAGTACTTC
>TRBV7-8|TRBJ2-7|NA|NA
CASCRASSYEQYF
TGTGCCAGCTGCCGGGCCAGCTCCTACGAGCAGTACTTC
>TRBV7-3|TRBJ1-1|NA|NA
CASSPGPNTEAFF
TGTGCCAGCAGCCCAGGGCCTAACACTGAAGCTTTCTTT